The 25 T cell receptor beta chains below come from one sample, sequenced in a study of blood T cell repertoires in COVID-19. Data came from immunoSEQ multiplex PCR; TCRdb stores just in-frame clones and leaves some out. Of over 300,000 clones in the sample, approximately 85% were seen once. The sample consisted of peripheral blood. The source is a human donor in a cohort sampled during active COVID-19.

The CDR3 bases are TGTGCCAGCAGCGTAGGAACAGTCTACTCCTACGAGCAGTACTTC. The encoded protein is CASSVGTVYSYEQYF. V and J are TRBV9 and TRBJ2-7; D gene uncertain. The CDR3 has 15 amino acids. CDR1 and CDR2 (germline): SGDLS, YYNGEE. The ends were cut back, 0 bases at V and 0 bases at J, with 10 bases in the middle. Drawing the rest from reference TRBV9 and TRBJ2-7, the complete variable domain is DSGVTQTPKHLITATGQRVTLRCSPRSGDLSVYWYQQSLDQGLQFLIQYYNGEERAKGNILERFSAQQFPDLHSELNLSSLELGDSALYFCASSVGTVYSYEQYFGPGTRLTVT.

V and J are TRBV5-1 and TRBJ1-4; D not resolved. V lost 0 bases to trimming and J lost 7 bases, with 13 bases between them. The CDR3 consists of 15 residues. Germline CDR1 and CDR2: SGHRS and YFSETQ. In nucleotides, the CDR3 is TGCGCCAGCAGCTTGGAATCGCAGGTCGGTGAAAAACTGTTTTTT. As protein: CASSLESQVGEKLFF.

The gene calls are TRBV6-1 and TRBJ2-7; D is perhaps TRBD1 (6 bases). V was shortened by 3 bases and J by 4 bases, with 16 bases between the two germline ends. CDR3 length: 15 residues. Germline loops: CDR1 MNHNS, CDR2 SASEGT. The DNA for the CDR3 is TGTGCCAGCAGTGATATAGGGGCTAGGGGGTACGAGCAGTACTTC. Protein sequence: CASSDIGARGYEQYF.

J is TRBJ1-1 and V is TRBV5-1; 8 bases are shared with TRBD1. This CDR3 region has 15 residues. Germline loops: CDR1 SGHRS, CDR2 YFSETQ. The V gene end was trimmed by 3 bases and the J gene end by 2 bases; junction bases not matched to a gene: 6. The CDR3 reads CASSWDRMTNTEAFF. For the CDR3, the DNA is TGCGCCAGCAGCTGGGACAGGATGACAAACACTGAAGCTTTCTTT.

This chain joins TRBV6-5 and TRBJ1-3; D gene unclear. V was cut by 11 bases and J by 1 base, with 15 bases left in between. The CDR3 extends over 14 amino acids. The V gene's germline CDR1 is MNHEY and CDR2 SVGAGI. The CDR3 here is CACTTEISGNTIYF. The CDR3 DNA follows: TGTGCCTGCACGACTGAGATATCTGGAAACACCATATATTTT.

This clone has a handful of counts. Other DNA sequences within the sample encode an identical CDR3. The J gene is TRBJ2-1, the V gene TRBV30; D might be TRBD1 (5 bases). The germline V and J ends were trimmed by 0 bases and 7 bases, with 7 bases remaining between them. The CDR3 is 12 amino acids. CDR1 GTSNPN and CDR2 SVGIG come from the germline V gene (reference sequence). The CDR3 protein is CAWSVKGNEQFF. DNA for the CDR3: TGTGCCTGGAGTGTAAAGGGGAATGAGCAGTTCTTC. Together with reference TRBV30 and TRBJ2-1, the CDR3 gives the full variable domain: SQTIHQWPATLVQPVGSPLSLECTVEGTSNPNLYWYRQAAGRGLQLLFYSVGIGQISSEVPQNLSASRPQDRQFILSSKKLLLSDSGFYLCAWSVKGNEQFFGPGTRLTVL.

This clone was observed a handful of times. V usage is TRBV6-6 and J usage is TRBJ1-5, with D possibly being TRBD1 (6 bases). Trimming removed 5 bases at V and 4 bases at J, with 12 bases between. Per germline, CDR1 MNHNY and CDR2 SVGAGI (reference sequence). The CDR3 is 14 residues long. Here the CDR3 reads CASSKGGGNQPQHF. The CDR3 DNA follows: TGTGCCAGCAGTAAAGGGGGAGGGAATCAGCCCCAGCATTTT.

The chain has TRBV7-3 and TRBJ2-1, with no clear D. CDR3 length: 12 residues. V lost 5 bases and J lost 10, with 12 bases in between. CDR1 is SGHTA, CDR2 FQGTGA, per germline. The CDR3 DNA reads as TGTGCCAGCAGCCAACTCTCCCGGGAGCAGTTCTTC. This sequence encodes CASSQLSREQFF.

The V and J genes are TRBV6-6 and TRBJ2-5, with D perhaps matching TRBD2 (5 bases). This CDR3 region has 16 residues. Trimming stripped 5 bases from V and 4 bases from J, with 20 bases between. Germline CDR1 reads MNHNY; CDR2 reads SVGAGI (reference sequence). The CDR3 sequence is CASSRAPFGGGETQYF. The CDR3 DNA is TGTGCCAGCAGTCGAGCCCCGTTCGGTGGAGGAGAGACCCAGTACTTC.

The chain recombines TRBV9 with TRBJ2-7; 7 bases are a match to TRBD1. This CDR3 is built from 15 residues. Germline V gene sequence: CDR1 SGDLS, CDR2 YYNGEE. Germline trimming cut 3 bases from V and 1 base from J; bases unmatched to any gene: 7. The CDR3 region is CASSAGQASSYEQYF. DNA of the CDR3: TGTGCCAGCAGCGCTGGACAGGCCTCTTCCTACGAGCAGTACTTC.

There are a few counts of this clone. The CDR3 DNA is TGTGCCATCAGGGCCAGGGATAGAGCTGAAGCTTTCTTT. This gives the protein CAIRARDRAEAFF. This chain links TRBV10-3 with TRBJ1-1; D is possibly TRBD1 (5 bases). The length of the CDR3 is 13 residues. CDR1 is ENHRY, CDR2 SYGVKD, per germline. V was shortened by 6 bases and J by 6 bases, with 14 bases between the two germline ends.

V usage is TRBV19 and J usage is TRBJ2-3; 8 bases line up with TRBD2. Per the germline V gene, CDR1 is LNHDA and CDR2 is SQIVND (reference sequence). The junction had 4 bases not matched to a gene; V was cut back by 1 base and J by 1 base. CDR3 length: 16 residues. For the CDR3, the DNA is TGTGCCAGTAGTATAGGAGCGGGGGCGGGCACAGATACGCAGTATTTT. Residues: CASSIGAGAGTDTQYF.

The V and J genes are TRBV19 and TRBJ1-5; tentative D call: TRBD1 (6 bases). This CDR3 has 14 amino acids. CDR1 LNHDA and CDR2 SQIVND come from the germline V gene (reference sequence). The V end lost 5 bases, the J end lost 6 bases, and 14 bases lay between the germline ends. In DNA, the CDR3 is TGTGCCAGTAGTCGGCTCAGGGGTGGTCAGCCCCAGCATTTT. It yields the protein CASSRLRGGQPQHF.

The genes are TRBV5-6 and TRBJ1-1; D not certain. With 4 bases removed from V and 4 bases from J, the gap between germline ends came to 8 bases. CDR3 length: 12 residues. Germline values: CDR1 SGHDT, CDR2 YYEEEE. The CDR3 here is CASSVGVTEAFF. As DNA, the CDR3 is TGTGCCAGCAGCGTGGGCGTCACTGAAGCTTTCTTT.

About this clone itself: This may arise from a read error, as a much more abundant clone is one base away. The chain is built from TRBV14 and TRBJ2-7; D perhaps matches TRBD2 (6 bases). The CDR3 is 12 residues long. In germline, CDR1 is SGHDN, CDR2 FVKESK. V lost 5 bases, J lost 3 bases, and 8 bases lay in between. The CDR3 is CASSRDFYEQYF. For the CDR3, the DNA is TGTGCCAGCAGCAGGGACTTCTACGAGCAGTACTTC.

V and J are TRBV4-1 and TRBJ1-6; the D is unclear. The CDR3 is 12 residues long. Germline lookup yields CDR1 MGHRA and CDR2 YSYEKL. With 1 base removed from V and 10 bases from J, the gap between germline ends came to 5 bases. In DNA form, the CDR3 reads TGCGCCAGCAGCCAAGGCGAATCACCCCTCCACTTT. Translation: CASSQGESPLHF.

The chain couples TRBV12-5 to TRBJ2-2, with D perhaps matching TRBD1 (6 bases). Per the germline V gene, CDR1 is LGHNT and CDR2 is FRNRAP. V was cut by 4 bases and J by 0 bases, with 12 bases left in between. The CDR3 loop spans 16 amino acids. This chain's CDR3 is CASGSDRYANTGELFF. CDR3 DNA sequence: TGTGCTAGTGGTTCTGACAGGTACGCGAACACCGGGGAGCTGTTTTTT.

J is TRBJ2-3 and V is TRBV7-3, with D tentatively TRBD2 (7 bases). V was cut by 0 bases and J by 4 bases, with 11 bases left in between. CDR1 SGHTA and CDR2 FQGTGA come from the germline V gene. This CDR3 has 15 amino acids. In nucleotides, the CDR3 is TGTGCCAGCAGCTTAACCGGGGGGCTCTCAGATACGCAGTATTTT. Its protein product is CASSLTGGLSDTQYF.

This chain connects TRBV12-3 or TRBV12-4 to TRBJ1-5; D remains unclear. The CDR3 runs to 11 residues. Trimming pared 5 bases from V and 6 bases from J, leaving 5 bases between. In nucleotides, the CDR3 is TGTGCCAGCAGTACCGGTCAGCCCCAGCATTTT. Its protein product is CASSTGQPQHF.

The gene calls are TRBV7-2 and TRBJ2-1; a possible D gene is TRBD2 (6 bases). The CDR3 runs 17 residues. The germline V and J ends were trimmed by 5 bases and 4 bases, with 21 bases remaining between them. CDR1 and CDR2 from the germline V gene are SGHTA and FQGNSA. The CDR3 loop reads CASSPTPDWGDYNEQFF. CDR3 DNA sequence: TGTGCCAGCAGCCCAACCCCGGACTGGGGGGATTACAATGAGCAGTTCTTC.

This chain connects TRBV30 to TRBJ1-1; D possibly corresponds to TRBD1 (5 bases). Germline values: CDR1 GTSNPN, CDR2 SVGIG (reference sequence). This CDR3 has 12 residues. V was pared by 3 bases and J by 7 bases, with 12 bases between. The CDR3 nucleotides read TGTGCCTGGAGGGGGCAGGGCTTTGAAGCTTTCTTT. It translates to CAWRGQGFEAFF.

The chain carries TRBV27 and TRBJ1-2, with 7 bases identical to TRBD1. Germline assignment: CDR1 MNHEY and CDR2 SMNVEV (reference sequence). The CDR3 consists of 16 residues. Losses at the gene ends were 2 bases for V and 6 bases for J; bases not matched to a gene: 12. The CDR3 loop reads CASSLTTGWEKDGYTF. In DNA, the CDR3 is TGTGCCAGCAGTTTAACGACAGGGTGGGAGAAAGATGGCTACACCTTC.

This clone was counted only a few times. The chain joins TRBV5-1 to TRBJ2-7; D is perhaps TRBD2 (5 bases). The ends were cut back, 3 bases at V and 0 bases at J, with 16 bases in the middle. CDR3 length: 16 amino acids. Germline-derived CDR1 and CDR2 are SGHRS and YFSETQ. Written as DNA, the CDR3 is TGCGCCAGCAGCTGGGGAGAAACCGACGGCTCCTACGAGCAGTACTTC. Encoded protein: CASSWGETDGSYEQYF.

This chain uses TRBV3-1 (or the pseudogene TRBV3-2) with TRBJ2-2, with D unclear. CDR1 is LGHDT, CDR2 YNNKEL, per germline (reference sequence). The CDR3 has 13 amino acids. V lost 7 bases to trimming and J lost 1 base, with 7 bases between them. This chain's CDR3 is CASTHRNTGELFF. The CDR3 DNA reads as TGTGCCAGCACCCATAGGAACACCGGGGAGCTGTTTTTT.

With respect to this clone: Other DNA sequences in this specimen translate into the identical CDR3. V usage is TRBV3-1 (or the pseudogene TRBV3-2) and J usage is TRBJ1-1; 8 nucleotides align to TRBD1. Per germline, CDR1 LGHDT and CDR2 YNNKEL (reference sequence). Trimming at V came to 4 bases and at J to 4 bases, leaving 5 bases not matched to a gene. The CDR3 runs to 14 residues. The CDR3, as DNA: TGTGCCAGCAGCCCTAGAGACAGGGGCACTGAAGCTTTCTTT. Protein: CASSPRDRGTEAFF.